The 18 T cell receptor beta chains presented below share a single source sample, sequenced in a study of prognosis after radiotherapy for stage I lung cancer. Amplicons of TCR beta CDR3 were generated from genomic DNA by two-round multiplex PCR. Primers specific to each TRBV and TRBJ gene were used in first-round PCR. In TCRdb, the multiplex PCR reads were re-called with MiXCR into one record per CDR3 protein. The table includes around 25,000 distinct CDR3 sequences, approximately 35% detected once. The sequencing here drew on PBMCs, taken before or after stereotactic body radiation therapy (not recorded which). These receptors all stem from a donor aged 50 or older with non-small cell lung cancer.

This clonotype was counted only a few times. This chain joins TRBV2 and TRBJ1-1; tentatively, D is TRBD1 (5 bases). The CDR3 spans 17 residues. CDR1 is SNHLY and CDR2 is FYNNEI in the germline V gene. V lost 2 bases and J 5 bases, leaving 21 bases between the germline ends. CDR3 sequence (DNA): TGTGCCAGCAGTGAACGTTATCACGGGGGGTTGGGGACTGAAGCTTTCTTT. Protein: CASSERYHGGLGTEAFF.

Concerning this clonotype itself: This may come from a read error, since a much larger clone is one base off. V usage is TRBV11-3 and J usage is TRBJ2-1, with D unclear. CDR3 size: 12 residues. Germline V gene data show CDR1 as SGHNT and CDR2 as YENEEA. The CDR3 loop is CASSFINNEQLF. The CDR3 DNA sequence: TGTGCCAGCAGCTTTATCAACAATGAGCAGCTCTTC.

At least ten counts were recorded for this clonotype. J is TRBJ2-3 and V is TRBV7-3, with 8 bases matching TRBD1. Germline V gene sequence: CDR1 SGHTA, CDR2 FQGTGA. The CDR3 runs to 16 residues. V lost 5 bases, J lost 3 bases, and 10 bases stayed unmatched. This CDR3 reads CASSLDRGSTTDTQYF. For the CDR3, the DNA is TGTGCCAGCAGCCTAGACAGGGGATCAACGACAGATACGCAGTATTTT.

As concerns this clonotype: At one of its ends the junction is not consistent with the germline gene, which may arise from a read error. The V call is TRBV6-2 or TRBV6-3, the J call TRBJ2-7; D is tentatively TRBD1 or TRBD2 (5 bases each). The CDR3 spans 19 residues. CDR1 is MNHEY, CDR2 SVGEGT, per germline. The CDR3 here is CASSYSSQGMRVSTYDQYF. CDR3 coding DNA: TGTGCCAGCAGTTACTCGAGTCAGGGTATGAGGGTCTCGACCTACGATCAGTACTTC.

Comment on this clonotype: Given a much more abundant clone one base away, this may be a read error. The genes are TRBV5-6 and TRBJ1-2, with D perhaps matching TRBD1 (6 bases). CDR3 length equals 14 residues. The V end was cut by 4 bases, the J end by 7 bases, with 17 bases between. Germline V gene sequence: CDR1 SGHDT, CDR2 YYEEEE. In DNA form, the CDR3 reads TGTGCCAGCAGCCGTAGGGTGGGGGGCCTTGGCTACACCTTC. Its protein product is CASSRRVGGLGYTF.

This clonotype came up once. A much larger clonotype is one base distant, so this may be a read error. The V call is TRBV4-2, the J call TRBJ2-2; 13 bases align to TRBD2. This CDR3 is built from 16 residues. Looked up from germline, CDR1 is LGHNA and CDR2 is YNFKEQ. The trim removed 4 bases at V and 9 bases at J, leaving 8 bases unmatched. The CDR3 region is CASSLGTSGMTWELFF. CDR3 bases: TGTGCCAGCAGCCTCGGGACTAGCGGGATGACCTGGGAGCTGTTTTTT.

This clonotype was counted ten times or more. The CDR3 reads CASSLEAGDQQFF. The CDR3 coding sequence is TGTGCCAGCAGCTTAGAAGCGGGAGATCAGCAGTTCTTC. The chain carries TRBV7-2 and TRBJ2-1, with 8 bases fitting TRBD2. The ends lost 1 base at V and 11 bases at J; junction bases unmatched: 4. The CDR3 covers 13 residues. The germline V gene has CDR1 SGHTA and CDR2 FQGNSA.

This clonotype was found many times. The CDR3 coding sequence is TGTGCCAGCACTCGACCCGGGACACAAGTCTCTGGAAACACCATATATTTT. It translates to CASTRPGTQVSGNTIYF. This rearrangement joins TRBV28 to TRBJ1-3, with a tentative D call TRBD1 (6 bases). Deletions cut 7 bases from V and 0 bases from J, with 19 bases between. The CDR3 length is 17 residues. Germline V lookup: CDR1 MDHEN, CDR2 SYDVKM.

This clonotype was observed at least ten times. The genes are TRBV29-1 and TRBJ2-3; D call uncertain. The germline V and J ends were trimmed by 4 bases and 4 bases, with 3 bases remaining between them. The germline CDR1 and CDR2 sequences are SQVTM and ANQGSEA. The CDR3 is 10 amino acids. The chain's CDR3 is CSVAADTQYF. DNA of the CDR3: TGCAGCGTTGCGGCAGATACGCAGTATTTT.

The table lists this clonotype with a count of one. A much bigger clone sits one base away, suggesting this may be a read error. The chain carries TRBV25-1 and TRBJ2-5, with 8 bases lining up with TRBD2. CDR1 and CDR2 (germline): MGHDK, SYGVNS. The CDR3 loop spans 14 amino acids. V shed 8 bases and J 4 bases; nucleotides not matched to a gene: 9. The CDR3 spells CASCPAGVVETQYF. The DNA of the CDR3 is TGTGCCAGCTGTCCAGCGGGAGTAGTAGAGACCCAGTACTTC.

This clonotype came up many times. The chain uses TRBV19 and TRBJ1-2, with 9 bases identical to TRBD1. The germline gives CDR1 LNHDA, CDR2 SQIVND (reference sequence). The CDR3 consists of 15 residues. After removal of 5 bases from V and 3 bases from J, the junction contained 7 bases not matched to a gene. The CDR3 DNA reads TGTGCCAGTAGTTACAACAGGGGGCAACACTATGGCTACACCTTC. This translates into CASSYNRGQHYGYTF.

This clonotype appeared many times. The chain carries TRBV28 and TRBJ2-7; unclear D gene. This CDR3 is 13 amino acids long. V lost 0 bases, J lost 2 bases, and 5 bases lay in between. The V gene's germline CDR1 is MDHEN and CDR2 SYDVKM. The CDR3 DNA reads TGTGCCAGCAGTTTATGGGGAACCTACGAGCAGTACTTC. It specifies CASSLWGTYEQYF.

This clonotype was counted many times. The gene calls are TRBV12-3 or TRBV12-4 and TRBJ1-4, with 8 bases lining up with TRBD1. The CDR3 consists of 15 residues. The V segment lost 4 bases and the J segment 7 bases; nucleotides outside the gene matches: 8. The CDR3 protein is CASSSRGLAAEKLFF. The CDR3 region has the DNA TGTGCCAGCAGTTCCAGGGGGCTGGCTGCTGAAAAACTGTTTTTT.

The chain joins TRBV6-2 or TRBV6-3 to TRBJ2-5; 7 bases line up with TRBD2. The CDR3 loop spans 14 amino acids. V lost 8 bases and J lost 0; bases outside the gene matches: 6. The germline V gene has CDR1 MNHEY and CDR2 SVGEGT. This chain's CDR3 is CASYASGYQETQYF. DNA for the CDR3: TGTGCCAGCTATGCTAGCGGATACCAAGAGACCCAGTACTTC.

This clonotype was counted ten times or more. As DNA, the CDR3 is TGTGCCAGCAGTTTTTTACCCGGCGGACAGGGGGCGGGAGATGGCTACACCTTC. Translating it yields CASSFLPGGQGAGDGYTF. V gene TRBV27 combines with J gene TRBJ1-2, with 11 bases lining up with TRBD1. After removal of 3 bases from V and 6 bases from J, the junction contained 15 bases not matched to a gene. Germline CDR1 and CDR2: MNHEY and SMNVEV (reference sequence). CDR3 length: 18 amino acids.

The sample holds a few counts of this clonotype. A far larger clone is a single base away, which makes a read error likely. The chain employs TRBV12-5 and TRBJ2-2, with 9 nucleotides matching TRBD2. The CDR3 contains 15 residues. CDR1 LGHNT and CDR2 FRNRAP come from the germline V gene. CDR3 sequence (DNA): TGTGTCAGCAGTCTAAGCGGGAGGCCCACCGGGGAGCTGTTTTTT. Residues: CVSSLSGRPTGELFF.

Judged by abundance, this clonotype is medium-sized. V gene TRBV20-1 combines with J gene TRBJ2-3; 12 bases line up with TRBD2. The J segment lost 4 bases and the V segment lost 5 bases, leaving 7 bases of the junction unmatched. The CDR3 spans 15 residues. Germline loops: CDR1 DFQATT, CDR2 SNEGSKA (reference sequence). For the CDR3, the DNA is TGCAGTGCTCGTCGACTAGCGGGAGTGGCAGATACGCAGTATTTT. Translation: CSARRLAGVADTQYF.

In this sample, this clonotype turned up a few times. With a much larger clone just one base away, this may be a read error. The chain links TRBV2 to TRBJ2-4; 10 nucleotides agree with TRBD2. The J segment lost 9 bases and the V segment lost 8 bases, leaving 7 bases of the junction unmatched. The CDR3 length is 13 residues. CDR1 is SNHLY, CDR2 FYNNEI, per germline. CDR3 coding DNA: TGTGCCAGCCGGGGACTAGCGCTTGGCATTCAGTACTTC. It encodes CASRGLALGIQYF.